A selection of T cell receptor beta chains follows, all from one sample in a study of a mutant IDH1 vaccine in newly diagnosed glioma. These receptors have no identified antigens. The protocol was immunoSEQ multiplex PCR, while the TCRdb copy is restricted to in-frame clones and leaves out a portion. The profile shows approximately 45,000 clones, 85% to 90% of them singletons. The sample here was PBMCs, taken from a glioma patient whose treatment included an IDH1 peptide vaccine. Receptors were obtained from a woman aged 40 to 50 with glioma. Each CDR3 is given with its conserved first and last residue. The order of the fields is CDR3 length, clone size, D gene, V gene, J gene, CDR3 DNA, CDR3 protein. The D gene is left open where the match is weak. Rows give clone size only sometimes, using once, few, many, or a class for an expanded clone.

>15|-|-|TRBV19|TRBJ1-2
TGTGCCAGTAGCCCCAGCCGGGGACCTAACTATGGCTACACCTTC
CASSPSRGPNYGYTF
>15|-|-|TRBV7-2|TRBJ2-7
TGTGCCAGCAGCACCCTACGGCGGGGAACCTACGAGCAGTACTTC
CASSTLRRGTYEQYF
>15|-|TRBD2|TRBV7-7|TRBJ2-5
TGTGCTACCGCTCAAGCAGCGGGGGGGCAAGAGACCCAGTACTTC
CATAQAAGGQETQYF
>14|-|-|TRBV5-4|TRBJ2-6
TGTGCCAGCAGCTTGTTCACTGGGGCCAACGTCCTGACTTTC
CASSLFTGANVLTF
>15|-|-|TRBV19|TRBJ2-1
TGTGCCAGTAGTATTAGCCCCAACAGGCAGAATGAGCAGTTCTTC
CASSISPNRQNEQFF
>13|-|-|TRBV6-5|TRBJ1-2
TGTGCCAGCAGTTACTCGACGGGGGGGGGCTACACCTTC
CASSYSTGGGYTF
>15|few|TRBD1|TRBV5-1|TRBJ1-4
TGCGCCAGCAAGTCCTTGACAGGGAGGGATGAAAAACTGTTTTTT
CASKSLTGRDEKLFF
>14|-|-|TRBV5-1|TRBJ2-2
TGCGCCAGCAGCGAGGGCGGAAACACCGGGGAGCTGTTTTTT
CASSEGGNTGELFF
>14|-|-|TRBV6-5|TRBJ1-5
TGTGCCAGCAGAGCGGGGACCCGTGGTCAGCCCCAGCATTTT
CASRAGTRGQPQHF
>14|-|-|TRBV6-5|TRBJ1-5
TGTGCCAGCAGTTCCTCGGGGGACCCCGGGACCCAGCATTTT
CASSSSGDPGTQHF
>13|few|-|TRBV7-9|TRBJ1-2
TGTGCCAGCAGCCGAGCAGACCTCTATGGCTACACCTTC
CASSRADLYGYTF
>15|once|-|TRBV25-1|TRBJ1-6
TGTGCCAGCAGTGAGAGTGGTTATCGTAATTCACCCCTCCACTTT
CASSESGYRNSPLHF
>14|-|TRBD1|TRBV5-4|TRBJ2-7
TGTGCCAGCAGCTTTAGGGACAGGGGGCGTGAGCAGTACTTC
CASSFRDRGREQYF
>16|-|-|TRBV5-1|TRBJ2-2
TGCGCCAGCAGCTCCAAGGGGCCCACGAACACCGGGGAGCTGTTTTTT
CASSSKGPTNTGELFF
>11|-|-|TRBV30|TRBJ1-2
TGTGCCTGGAGTGAATCATATGGCTACACCTTC
CAWSESYGYTF
>13|-|-|TRBV7-6|TRBJ2-7
TGTGCCAGCAGCTTACTGACAGACTACGAGCAGTACTTC
CASSLLTDYEQYF
>16|once|-|TRBV27|TRBJ1-6
TGTGCCAGCGGCCCAGCACAAGTCTGGGATAATTCACCCCTCCACTTT
CASGPAQVWDNSPLHF
>13|-|TRBD1|TRBV10-3|TRBJ1-1
TGTGCCATCAGCAAACAGGGGGACACTGAAGCTTTCTTT
CAISKQGDTEAFF
>14|-|-|TRBV30|TRBJ1-5
TGTGCCTGGAGTTTTGGGGCCGGGAATCAGCCCCAGCATTTT
CAWSFGAGNQPQHF
>15|once|TRBD2|TRBV6-1|TRBJ2-2
TGTGCCAGCAGCTCTAGCGGGAGGAACACCGGGGAGCTGTTTTTT
CASSSSGRNTGELFF
>14|-|-|TRBV6-6|TRBJ1-5
TGTGCCAGCAGCCTCTGGGGGAGCAATCAGCCCCAGCATTTT
CASSLWGSNQPQHF
>15|-|-|TRBV29-1|TRBJ1-1
TGCAGCGTTGGAAAACAGGGTAAGATGGGCACTGAAGCTTTCTTT
CSVGKQGKMGTEAFF
>13|-|-|TRBV27|TRBJ2-3
TGTGCCAGCAGTTTCGAGGGTCCAGATACGCAGTATTTT
CASSFEGPDTQYF
>16|-|TRBD1|TRBV7-2|TRBJ2-7
TGTGCCAGCAGCTTCCGGGACAGGGATTACTCCTACGAGCAGTACTTC
CASSFRDRDYSYEQYF
>15|-|TRBD1|TRBV19|TRBJ1-5
TGTGCCAGTAACGAAATCCGACAGGGGGGTCAGCCCCAGCATTTT
CASNEIRQGGQPQHF
>14|-|TRBD2|TRBV30|TRBJ2-7
TGTGCCTGGAGTAAATCTAGCGGGAAAGTCGAGCAGTACTTC
CAWSKSSGKVEQYF
>11|-|-|TRBV2|TRBJ1-1
TGTGCCAGCAGTGATCACAGTGAAGCTTTCTTT
CASSDHSEAFF
>14|-|-|TRBV10-3|TRBJ1-1
TGTGCCATCAGTGATTTGCAGGGCTCCCTTGAAGCTTTCTTT
CAISDLQGSLEAFF
>16|-|-|TRBV18|TRBJ2-5
TGTGCCAGCTCACACGCCTCTCGGACAGCCCAAGAGACCCAGTACTTC
CASSHASRTAQETQYF
>14|-|TRBD2|TRBV2|TRBJ2-1
TGTGCCAGCAGTCGGACTAGCGGGTCCAATGAGCAGTTCTTC
CASSRTSGSNEQFF
>16|-|-|TRBV9|TRBJ1-4
TGTGCCAGCAGCGTAGGAATGGGGGCGAGGAATGAAAAACTGTTTTTT
CASSVGMGARNEKLFF